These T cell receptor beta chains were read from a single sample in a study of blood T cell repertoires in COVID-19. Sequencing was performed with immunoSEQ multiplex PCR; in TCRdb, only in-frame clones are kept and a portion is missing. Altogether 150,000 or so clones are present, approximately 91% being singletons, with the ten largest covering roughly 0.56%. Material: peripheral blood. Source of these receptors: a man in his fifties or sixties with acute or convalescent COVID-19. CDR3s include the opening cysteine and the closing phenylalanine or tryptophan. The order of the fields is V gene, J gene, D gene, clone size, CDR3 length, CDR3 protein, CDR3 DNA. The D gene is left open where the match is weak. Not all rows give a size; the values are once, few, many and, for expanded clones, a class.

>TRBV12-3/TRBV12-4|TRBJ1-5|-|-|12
CASSFDPGDQHF
TGTGCCAGCAGTTTTGACCCGGGGGACCAGCATTTT
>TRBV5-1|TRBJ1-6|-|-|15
CASSLGESYNSPLHF
TGCGCCAGCAGCTTGGGAGAATCCTATAATTCACCCCTCCACTTT
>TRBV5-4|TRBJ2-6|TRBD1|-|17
CASSLTGRGPGANVLTF
TGTGCCAGCAGCTTGACAGGCAGGGGGCCTGGGGCCAACGTCCTGACTTTC
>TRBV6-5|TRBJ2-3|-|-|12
CASSPGSDTQYF
TGTGCCAGCAGCCCAGGGTCAGATACGCAGTATTTT
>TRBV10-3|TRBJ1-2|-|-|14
CAISESETDYGYTF
TGTGCCATCAGTGAGTCAGAGACAGACTATGGCTACACCTTC
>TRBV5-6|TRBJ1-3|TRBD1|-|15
CASSFAGGSGNTIYF
TGTGCCAGCAGCTTTGCAGGGGGGTCTGGAAACACCATATATTTT
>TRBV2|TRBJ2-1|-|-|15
CASSEAQGSYNEQFF
TGTGCCAGCAGTGAGGCGCAGGGCTCCTACAATGAGCAGTTCTTC
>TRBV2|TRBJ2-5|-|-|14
CASSGRLPQETQYF
TGTGCCAGCAGTGGCCGACTACCCCAAGAGACCCAGTACTTC
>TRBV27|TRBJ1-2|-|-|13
CASSRGELYGYTF
TGTGCCAGCAGTCGGGGGGAACTATATGGCTACACCTTC
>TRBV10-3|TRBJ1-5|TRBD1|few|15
CAISSTGGLGQPQHF
TGTGCCATCAGTTCAACAGGGGGCTTGGGACAGCCCCAGCATTTT
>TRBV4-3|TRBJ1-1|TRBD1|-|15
CASSHRDRGPPEAFF
TGCGCCAGCAGCCATCGAGACAGGGGGCCCCCCGAAGCTTTCTTT
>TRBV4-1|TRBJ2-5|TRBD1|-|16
CASSNGQGVIQETQYF
TGCGCCAGCAGCAATGGACAGGGGGTAATTCAAGAGACCCAGTACTTC
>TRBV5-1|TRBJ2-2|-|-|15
CASSGSVSNTGELFF
TGCGCCAGCAGCGGTAGCGTTTCGAACACCGGGGAGCTGTTTTTT
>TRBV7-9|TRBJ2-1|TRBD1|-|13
CASSLGGQGGQFF
TGTGCCAGCAGCTTAGGTGGACAGGGAGGGCAGTTCTTC
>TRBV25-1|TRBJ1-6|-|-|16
CASSPESWSYNSPLHF
TGTGCCAGCAGTCCAGAATCTTGGTCCTATAATTCACCCCTCCACTTT
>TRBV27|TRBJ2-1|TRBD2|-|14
CASQTLAGNNEQFF
TGTGCCAGCCAAACACTAGCGGGTAACAATGAGCAGTTCTTC
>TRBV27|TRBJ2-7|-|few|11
CASRGGPEQYF
TGTGCCAGCAGAGGGGGTCCCGAGCAGTACTTC
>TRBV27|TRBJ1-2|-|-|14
CATSTGQGNYGYTF
TGTGCCACCTCAACCGGGCAGGGCAACTATGGCTACACCTTC
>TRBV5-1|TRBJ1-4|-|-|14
CASSLGAGYEKLFF
TGCGCCAGCAGCTTGGGGGCAGGTTATGAAAAACTGTTTTTT
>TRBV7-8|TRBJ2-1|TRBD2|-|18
CASSFSGGPGGPYNEQFF
TGTGCCAGCAGCTTTAGCGGGGGGCCGGGGGGGCCTTACAATGAGCAGTTCTTC
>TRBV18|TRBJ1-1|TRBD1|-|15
CASSPGGQSNTEAFF
TGTGCCAGCTCACCAGGGGGACAGAGTAACACTGAAGCTTTCTTT
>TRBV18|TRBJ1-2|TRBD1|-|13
CASSPQGTRGYTF
TGTGCCAGCTCGCCACAGGGGACACGCGGCTACACCTTC
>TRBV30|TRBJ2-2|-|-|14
CAWGTAGNTGELFF
TGTGCCTGGGGCACGGCAGGGAACACCGGGGAGCTGTTTTTT
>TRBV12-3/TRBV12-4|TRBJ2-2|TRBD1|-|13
CASAGTGAGELFF
TGTGCCTCCGCCGGGACAGGGGCCGGGGAGCTGTTTTTT
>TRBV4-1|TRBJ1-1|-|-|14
CASSQDPGNTEAFF
TGCGCCAGCAGCCAAGATCCAGGGAACACTGAAGCTTTCTTT
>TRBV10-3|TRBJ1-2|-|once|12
CAIRATGRGYTF
TGTGCCATCAGGGCGACAGGTAGAGGCTACACCTTC
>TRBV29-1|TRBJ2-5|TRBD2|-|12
CSVSWEGETQYF
TGCAGCGTTAGTTGGGAGGGGGAGACCCAGTACTTC
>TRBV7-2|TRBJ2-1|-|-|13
CASSLYTTNEQFF
TGTGCCAGCAGCTTATACACAACCAATGAGCAGTTCTTC
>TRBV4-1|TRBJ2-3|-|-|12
CASSQSTDTQYF
TGCGCCAGCAGCCAGTCGACAGATACGCAGTATTTT
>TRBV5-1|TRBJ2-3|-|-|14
CASSLGQSTDTQYF
TGCGCCAGCAGCTTGGGTCAAAGCACAGATACGCAGTATTTT
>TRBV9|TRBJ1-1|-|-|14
CASSVVSVNTEAFF
TGTGCCAGCAGCGTAGTATCAGTGAACACTGAAGCTTTCTTT
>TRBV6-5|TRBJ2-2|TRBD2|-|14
CASNLSGGAGELFF
TGTGCCAGCAACCTCTCCGGGGGGGCCGGGGAGCTGTTTTTT
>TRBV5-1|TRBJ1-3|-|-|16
CASSLAGGGRGNTIYF
TGCGCCAGCAGCTTGGCCGGCGGGGGGCGAGGAAACACCATATATTTT
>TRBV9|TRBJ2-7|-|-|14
CASSVEATAYEQYF
TGTGCCAGCAGCGTAGAGGCAACAGCCTACGAGCAGTACTTC
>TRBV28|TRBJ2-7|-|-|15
CASSLFEDRTYEQYF
TGTGCCAGCAGTTTATTTGAGGACAGAACCTACGAGCAGTACTTC
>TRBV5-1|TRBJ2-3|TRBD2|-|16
CASSFGTSGSRDTQYF
TGCGCCAGCAGCTTCGGGACTAGCGGGTCGCGCGATACGCAGTATTTT
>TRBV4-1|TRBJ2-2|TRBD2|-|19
CASSKRGGLAGAHTGELFF
TGCGCCAGCAGCAAAAGGGGTGGGCTAGCGGGGGCCCATACCGGGGAGCTGTTTTTT
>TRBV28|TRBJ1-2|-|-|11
CASSSPRDYTF
TGTGCCAGCAGTTCCCCCAGGGACTACACCTTC
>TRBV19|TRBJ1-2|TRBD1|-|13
CASSNRDRVGYTF
TGTGCCAGTAGTAACCGGGACAGGGTTGGCTACACCTTC
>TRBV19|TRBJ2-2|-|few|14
CASSSRGNTGELFF
TGTGCCAGTAGTAGCCGGGGGAACACCGGGGAGCTGTTTTTT
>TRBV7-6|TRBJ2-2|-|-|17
CASSLAGGSGNTGELFF
TGTGCCAGCAGCTTAGCGGGAGGTTCTGGGAACACCGGGGAGCTGTTTTTT
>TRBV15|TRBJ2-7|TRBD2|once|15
CATSRGTSGPYEQYF
TGTGCCACCAGCAGGGGGACTAGCGGACCCTACGAGCAGTACTTC
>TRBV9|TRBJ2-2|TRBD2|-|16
CASSVRWGGNTGELFF
TGTGCCAGCAGCGTCCGTTGGGGGGGGAACACCGGGGAGCTGTTTTTT
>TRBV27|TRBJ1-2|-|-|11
CASSSGISYTF
TGTGCCAGCAGTAGCGGAATAAGCTACACCTTC
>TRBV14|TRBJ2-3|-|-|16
CASSPTRGSGTDTQYF
TGTGCCAGCAGCCCGACTAGGGGCAGTGGCACAGATACGCAGTATTTT
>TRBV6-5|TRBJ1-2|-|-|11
CASSNRGGYTF
TGTGCCAGCAGTAACCGAGGTGGCTACACCTTC
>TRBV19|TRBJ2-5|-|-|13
CASSTTRGGFLNF
TGTGCCAGTAGTACAACTAGGGGGGGGTTCCTAAACTTC
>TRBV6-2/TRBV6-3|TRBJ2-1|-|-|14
CASSYRGSYNEQFF
TGTGCCAGCAGTTATAGGGGGTCCTACAATGAGCAGTTCTTC
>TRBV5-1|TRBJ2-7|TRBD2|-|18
CASSPGTSGRVGLYEQYF
TGCGCCAGCAGCCCCGGGACTAGCGGGAGGGTTGGGCTCTACGAGCAGTACTTC
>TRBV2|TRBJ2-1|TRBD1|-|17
CASSDSGTGHTNNEQFF
TGTGCCAGCAGCGACTCCGGGACAGGGCACACCAACAATGAGCAGTTCTTC
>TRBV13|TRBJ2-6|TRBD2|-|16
CASVLAGVSGANVLTF
TGTGCCAGCGTCTTAGCGGGAGTATCTGGGGCCAACGTCCTGACTTTC
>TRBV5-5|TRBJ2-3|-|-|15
CASSLAGSGTDTQYF
TGTGCCAGCAGCTTGGCGGGGAGTGGGACAGATACGCAGTATTTT
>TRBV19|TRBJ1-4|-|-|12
CASSSSNEKLFF
TGTGCCAGTAGTAGTAGTAATGAAAAACTGTTTTTT